This T cell receptor (beta chain) was documented in a study of shared clonotypes between healthy human individuals. In the CD4+ fraction, cells were divided into CD45RA+ naive and CD45RA-negative memory subsets. The CDR3 extends over 14 amino acids. V lost 4 bases, J lost 9 bases, and 16 bases lay in between. Germline V gives CDR1 GTSNPN, CDR2 SVGIG (reference sequence). Clones were sequenced by immunoSEQ multiplex PCR, and TCRdb holds only the in-frame ones, with some missing. The table has approximately 2.5 million clones, approximately 90% seen once. The receptor was derived from a man aged 18 to 29 in good health. The chain recombines TRBV30 with TRBJ1-6; possible D gene TRBD1, 5 bases. The material sequenced was naive CD4+ T cells sorted from blood. As for subset: CD45RA+ positively selected. The CDR3 nucleotides read TGTGCCTGGAACGACGGCGGGGGGGGTTCACCCCTCCACTTT. It yields the protein CAWNDGGGGSPLHF. The variable domain in full, with the rest retrieved from reference TRBV30 and TRBJ1-6, is SQTIHQWPATLVQPVGSPLSLECTVEGTSNPNLYWYRQAAGRGLQLLFYSVGIGQISSEVPQNLSASRPQDRQFILSSKKLLLSDSGFYLCAWNDGGGGSPLHFGNGTRLTVT.